There are many counts of the clone carrying this TCR beta chain. Stated time point: newly diagnosed GD, antithyroid drugs for less than 3 months. RNA from PBMCs was the source of the TCR library. This CDR3 comprises 15 residues. Germline loops: CDR1 MNHEY, CDR2 SVGEGT. Trimming stripped 6 bases from V and 1 base from J, with 14 bases between. The data stem from a study of regulatory T cells in long-lasting Graves disease. Across the study: Graves' patients (newly diagnosed) had been on antithyroid drugs under 3 months.

Library construction for TCR beta used iRepertoire HTBI primers and Arm-PCR of CDR3 regions. TCRdb itself ran the multiplex PCR reads through MiXCR, one entry per CDR3 protein. The sample lists about 220,000 distinct CDR3 sequences, around 20% occurring once. These data were also filed under a second study, of T cells in Graves' hyperthyroidism and ophthalmopathy. According to that study: Clonotypes that were expanded in thyroid above 0.001 mostly appeared in blood too.

This specimen was peripheral blood mononuclear cells (PBMCs), taken at new diagnosis, from a patient treated with antithyroid drugs. This TCR derives from a woman between 25 and 40 years old with Graves disease. The chain recombines TRBV6-2 or TRBV6-3 with TRBJ2-3; TRBD2 might be the D (5 bases). The CDR3 protein is CASSSGSGGTDTQYF. CDR3 bases: TGTGCCAGCAGCTCGGGGAGCGGAGGCACAGATACGCAGTATTTT.